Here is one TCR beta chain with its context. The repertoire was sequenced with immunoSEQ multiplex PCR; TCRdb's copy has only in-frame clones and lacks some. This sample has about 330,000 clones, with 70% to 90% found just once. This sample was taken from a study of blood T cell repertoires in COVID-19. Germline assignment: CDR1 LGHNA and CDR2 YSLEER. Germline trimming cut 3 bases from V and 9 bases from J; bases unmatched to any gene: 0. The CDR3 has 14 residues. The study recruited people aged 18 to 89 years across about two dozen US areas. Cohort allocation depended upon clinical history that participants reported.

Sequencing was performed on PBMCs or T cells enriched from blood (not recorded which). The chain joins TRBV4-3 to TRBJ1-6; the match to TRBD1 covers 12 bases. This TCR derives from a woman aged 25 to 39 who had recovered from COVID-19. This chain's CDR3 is CASSQGQGASPLHF. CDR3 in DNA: TGCGCCAGCAGCCAGGGACAGGGGGCTTCACCCCTCCACTTT.